Included here is one T cell receptor (beta chain) sequence, with context. As processed by the authors: ImmunoSEQ gave junction-only sequences without quality scores, so filtering differed. TCRdb keeps only in-frame clones here, not all; method: immunoSEQ multiplex PCR. The V and J calls and clone size come from that table; D and trimming were worked out from the DNA. Among 100,000 or so clones listed, more than 45% were seen once. These data are taken from a study of shared clonotypes between healthy human individuals. The CDR3 runs 15 residues. CDR1 MDHEN and CDR2 SYDVKM come from the germline V gene. Trimming cost V 2 bases and J 6 bases, with 14 bases left between them.

The sample was PBMCs. This rearrangement joins TRBV28 to TRBJ1-5, with D perhaps matching TRBD1 (6 bases). This clonotype originated in a woman between 40 and 50 years old in good health. Some clones in this sample may be carry-over from other donors' samples. The CDR3 nucleotides are TGTGCCAGCAGTTTAAGTGGGCAGGGGAGTCAGCCCCAGCATTTT. It specifies CASSLSGQGSQPQHF.